The 8 T cell receptor beta chains presented below share a single source sample, sequenced in a study of graft-versus-host responses after intestinal transplantation. What these receptors recognize is not known. Libraries were prepared by immunoSEQ multiplex PCR; TCRdb keeps only in-frame clonotypes and omits some of them. The sample shows more than 90,000 clones, 93% of them seen only once. The sequences come from unstimulated CD8+ T cells sorted from spleen or lymph node cells, collected before transplant. These receptors were obtained from a human donor who was the organ donor for an intestinal transplant.

This clone showed up just a few times. The chain couples TRBV6-5 to TRBJ2-3; TRBD2 agrees at 15 bases. V lost 2 bases and J lost 3; bases outside the gene matches: 0. Germline CDR1 MNHEY, CDR2 SVGAGI. The CDR3 totals 16 residues. CDR3 nucleotide sequence: TGTGCCAGCAGTTACGGACTAGCGGGAGGGACAGATACGCAGTATTTT. It is translated as CASSYGLAGGTDTQYF.

The chain carries TRBV7-6 and TRBJ2-3; D is perhaps TRBD1 (6 bases). This CDR3 is built from 17 residues. Trimming left V 5 bases short and J 1 base short, with 19 bases between. Germline CDR1 SGHVS, CDR2 FNYEAQ. CDR3 protein: CASSQGPPGAGTDTQYF. CDR3 DNA sequence: TGTGCCAGCAGCCAGGGGCCGCCAGGGGCGGGCACAGATACGCAGTATTTT.

This clone was recorded once. V usage is TRBV29-1 and J usage is TRBJ1-1; 7 positions match TRBD1. The germline V gene encodes CDR1 SQVTM and CDR2 ANQGSEA. With 5 bases clipped from V and 0 bases from J, the junction kept 3 bases outside the gene matches. The CDR3 runs to 13 residues. CDR3 sequence reads: CSVPQGVNTEAFF. The CDR3 DNA reads as TGCAGCGTTCCCCAGGGGGTGAACACTGAAGCTTTCTTT.

The chain uses TRBV11-3 and TRBJ2-2; D is undetermined. The V gene's germline CDR1 is SGHNT and CDR2 YENEEA. V lost 0 bases and J lost 7, with 18 bases in between. The CDR3 spans 17 residues. CDR3: CASSLEIQSIDCGELFF. The CDR3 DNA follows: TGTGCCAGCAGCTTAGAAATTCAGTCGATAGATTGCGGGGAGCTGTTTTTT.

The gene calls are TRBV11-1 and TRBJ2-1; D not resolved. Germline CDR1 reads SGHAT; CDR2 reads FQDESV (reference sequence). Deletions cut 8 bases from V and 10 bases from J, with 18 bases between. This CDR3 has 13 residues. In DNA, the CDR3 is TGTGCCAGCGTTCCGAAGGGCAGCTGGGAGCAGTTCTTC. This translates into CASVPKGSWEQFF.

The count of this clone is one. The chain links TRBV5-8 to TRBJ2-5; no clear D. This CDR3 has 12 residues. The V gene lost 1 base and the J gene lost 1 base, with 2 bases spanning the gap. In germline, CDR1 is SGHTS, CDR2 YDEGEE. CDR3 in amino acids: CASSLRQETQYF. The CDR3, as DNA: TGTGCCAGCAGCTTGCGCCAAGAGACCCAGTACTTC.

The chain joins TRBV7-6 to TRBJ2-3; 9 bases are shared with TRBD1. The V gene's germline CDR1 is SGHVS and CDR2 FNYEAQ. This CDR3 spans 15 amino acids. Germline trimming cut 5 bases from V and 1 base from J; bases unmatched to any gene: 4. CDR3 amino acids: CASSRQGVRTDTQYF. DNA for the CDR3: TGTGCCAGCAGCAGACAGGGGGTCCGCACAGATACGCAGTATTTT.

V usage is TRBV6-1 and J usage is TRBJ2-2; D call uncertain. The germline V gene has CDR1 MNHNS and CDR2 SASEGT. CDR3 length: 16 residues. V lost 2 bases and J 2 bases, leaving 12 bases between the germline ends. The CDR3 DNA follows: TGTGCCAGCAGTGAATTGCCCATTACCAACACCGGGGAGCTGTTTTTT. Its protein is CASSELPITNTGELFF.